This T cell receptor beta chain appears in the sequencing data of a study of blood T cell repertoires in COVID-19. Overall study context: Sites across the United States, Italy and Spain contributed samples from acute and convalescent COVID-19. Sources were T cells, B-cell-depleted T cells, or PBMCs; the material itself was cDNA or gDNA.

In the authors' workflow: For nucleated cells, counts were estimated from reference gene primer amplification. Repertoires were generated with immunoSEQ multiplex PCR, while TCRdb's copy carries only in-frame clones and drops some. V and J calls and clone size are copied from that table; D and trimming were computed from the DNA. This repertoire shows approximately 390,000 clones, around 87% found once; its top ten account for 6.5% to 8%. Germline CDR1 reads WNHNN; CDR2 reads SYGVQD (reference sequence). V was cut by 7 bases and J by 0 bases, with 15 bases left in between. CDR3 length: 15 amino acids.

The sequencing sample was made of peripheral blood. The clonotype originates from a man aged 18-30 years with active or convalescent COVID-19. V usage is TRBV10-1 and J usage is TRBJ1-1, with D unclear. The DNA for the CDR3 is TGCGCCAGCAAAAGGTTTGAGGAGGTGAACACTGAAGCTTTCTTT. It codes for CASKRFEEVNTEAFF.